This T cell receptor beta chain is drawn from a study of sequential checkpoint blockade in melanoma. Across the whole study: First-line arms were nivolumab then ipilimumab, or the reverse, randomized 1:1. Each arm's sequence ended with maintenance nivolumab.

Measured with immunoSEQ multiplex PCR; TCRdb has only the in-frame clones, and not every one. The sample has tens of thousands of clones, approximately 85% seen once. Treatment described: randomized to nivolumab then ipilimumab (arm A) or the reverse (arm B). None of the patients previously received DNA-damaging chemotherapy. Live CD3+CD8+ CD19− CD56− cells were sorted from PBMCs. The CDR3 is 14 residues long. Germline values: CDR1 MNHEY, CDR2 SMNVEV (reference sequence). The V end lost 4 bases, the J end lost 3 bases, and 13 bases lay between the germline ends. This clone appeared once. This chain joins TRBV27 and TRBJ2-7; possibly TRBD1 for D (6 bases). Here the sequenced sample was CD8+ T cells sorted from blood (inferred from file names), taken from a patient given nivolumab and ipilimumab in sequence. This receptor was taken from a human donor with melanoma. The CDR3 nucleotides are TGTGCCAGCAGTTCAGGGGACACTCGCTACGAGCAGTACTTC. The encoded protein is CASSSGDTRYEQYF.